The TCR beta chain under discussion was sequenced for a study of T cell responses to AZD1222 COVID-19 vaccine. With regard to this clone: Its matching antigen is unknown.

Study-level findings and limits: Regions 160-218 and 743-854 dominated among vaccine-associated CD4 TCRs spanning spike.

The table came from immunoSEQ multiplex PCR; TCRdb's copy has only in-frame clones and leaves some out. Among roughly 120,000 clones listed, approximately 88% were seen once. Germline CDR1 reads SQVTM; CDR2 reads ANQGSEA. V shed 3 bases and J shed 4 bases, with 13 bases lying between them. The CDR3 loop spans 14 amino acids. The receptor was isolated from an adult in good health. V is TRBV29-1 and J is TRBJ2-1, with D perhaps TRBD1 or TRBD2 (5 bases each). The sequencing used peripheral blood, collected on day 0 of MenACWY control vaccination. The CDR3 coding sequence is TGCAGCGTTGAGAGGGCAGGGCAGTACAATGAGCAGTTCTTC. It yields the protein CSVERAGQYNEQFF.